This TCR beta chain was captured in a study of cytomegalovirus exposure and HLA in healthy donors. Study-level information: Of all 360 or so donors who were genotyped, roughly 83% belonged to the Caucasian-associated ancestry cluster. Study outcomes and limitations: Later analysis identified a missense DCLRE1C variant that was linked to TCR beta V- and J-gene trimming.

As regards this clone: Its target is unknown.

The primer mix had 60 Vbeta and 13 Jbeta primers. Original data processing: Later analysis identified 88 million or so unique TCR beta chains, 10 million to 12 million shared. Data came from immunoSEQ multiplex PCR; TCRdb stores just in-frame clones and leaves some out. From that table come the V and J calls and clone size; the DNA was used to work out D and trimming. The sample comprises about 87,000 clones, 6.5% to 8% of which are singletons, and approximately 2.4% rests with the top ten. Germline V gives CDR1 SGHNT, CDR2 YYREEE (reference sequence). V lost 4 bases and J lost 2, with 18 bases in between. This CDR3 spans 16 amino acids.

The sample taken for sequencing was PBMCs. The source of this sequence is a man over 45 in good health and CMV-seronegative. The J gene is TRBJ1-2, the V gene TRBV5-4; TRBD1 is a possible D gene (6 bases). The CDR3 coding sequence is TGTGCCAGCAGCCACGTAACCGGGACAAGGAACTATGGCTACACCTTC. Residues: CASSHVTGTRNYGYTF.